Reported below is one TCR beta chain. Its specificity is not known. The sample originates from a study of T cells in Graves' hyperthyroidism and ophthalmopathy. Using RNA transcripts as the source, TCR beta CDR3 regions were amplified. First-round RT-PCR of the TCR CDR3 relied on the HTBI primer set. A single record per CDR3 protein comes from TCRdb applying MiXCR to the multiplex PCR reads. Among about 700,000 distinct CDR3 sequences listed, nearly 45% were seen once. Study observations and caveats: The model forecast ophthalmopathy, anticipating it by a median roughly 6 months before onset.

There are 12 residues in the CDR3. Germline-derived CDR1 and CDR2 are SNHLY and FYNNEI. Trimming removed 8 bases from V and 6 bases from J, with 13 bases in between. Together with thyroid ultrasound, orbital computed tomography, serum thyroxine and TRAb, clinical symptoms were used for diagnoses. The TCR originated in an adult man with Graves' disease, either hyperthyroidism or ophthalmopathy (not recorded which). The chain couples TRBV2 to TRBJ1-2; D perhaps matches TRBD1 (6 bases). Sequencing was carried out using peripheral blood or thyroid tissue (not recorded which). This CDR3 is CASRLGADGYTF. The CDR3 DNA is TGTGCCAGCCGCCTGGGGGCGGATGGCTACACCTTC.